The 32 T cell receptor beta chains listed next were all sequenced from one sample in a study of breast tumors, draining lymph nodes, adjacent tissues. Each CDR3 protein is one row after TCRdb ran MiXCR on the multiplex PCR reads. The repertoire includes around 8,200 distinct CDR3 sequences, about 70% of them detected once, and about 40% sits in the top ten. Sequencing was performed on tumor-adjacent breast tissue. All receptors derive from a female donor with breast cancer. Some clones in this sample may be carry-over from other donors' samples.

This clonotype has a single count. The CDR3 protein is CASSYGGPGSPLHF. The CDR3 coding sequence is TGTGCCAGCAGTTACGGGGGGCCCGGGTCACCCCTCCACTTT. This chain joins TRBV6-5 and TRBJ1-6; TRBD1 might be the D (6 bases). Germline CDR1 and CDR2: MNHEY and SVGAGI. The CDR3 runs to 14 residues. Trimming removed 2 bases at V and 10 bases at J, with 12 bases between.

In its sample, this clonotype is medium-sized (0.01 to 0.1%). The rearrangement links TRBV3-1 to TRBJ1-4; tentatively, D is TRBD1 (5 bases). Germline CDR1 is LGHDT and CDR2 is YNNKEL (reference sequence). There are 14 residues in the CDR3. V was shortened by 8 bases and J by 8 bases, with 18 bases between the two germline ends. This CDR3 reads CASSTGGSNEKLFF. For the CDR3, the DNA is TGTGCCAGCTCCACCGGGGGAAGCAACGAAAAACTGTTTTTT.

Within the sample, this clonotype is medium-sized. V usage is TRBV7-2 and J usage is TRBJ2-1, with 10 bases matching TRBD1. CDR1 SGHTA and CDR2 FQGNSA come from the germline V gene. The CDR3 consists of 14 residues. With 5 bases clipped from V and 7 bases from J, the junction kept 5 bases outside the gene matches. DNA for the CDR3: TGTGCCAGCAGCCCTTGGACAGGGGGGAATGAGCAGTTCTTC. Translated: CASSPWTGGNEQFF.

This clonotype was seen a handful of times. The chain couples TRBV15 to TRBJ1-2; D is ambiguous. The CDR3 is 13 amino acids. The ends were cut back, 0 bases at V and 5 bases at J, with 7 bases in the middle. Per germline, CDR1 LNHNV and CDR2 YYDKDF (reference sequence). CDR3 sequence: CATSRDGFYGYTF. CDR3 bases: TGTGCCACCAGCAGAGATGGGTTTTATGGCTACACCTTC.

The rearrangement joins TRBV6-1 to TRBJ1-5; D unresolved. This CDR3 has 12 amino acids. V lost 5 bases to trimming and J lost 3 bases, with 5 bases between them. Germline V gives CDR1 MNHNS, CDR2 SASEGT. The CDR3 nucleotides are TGTGCCAGCAGTAATCCCAATCAGCCCCAGCATTTT. It specifies CASSNPNQPQHF.

This chain uses TRBV24-1 with TRBJ1-4; a possible D gene is TRBD1 (5 bases). The V and J ends lost 6 bases and 7 bases respectively, with 17 bases between them. From germline, CDR1 is KGHDR and CDR2 SFDVKD. This CDR3 is 15 amino acids long. Here the CDR3 DNA reads TGTGCCACCAGTCCTGGGGCAACCGGAGGTGAAAAACTGTTTTTT. It translates to CATSPGATGGEKLFF.

This chain links TRBV20-1 with TRBJ2-7; 10 bases line up with TRBD2. Germline CDR1 DFQATT, CDR2 SNEGSKA (reference sequence). Trimming cost V 3 bases and J 3 bases; bases outside gene matches: 5. The CDR3 totals 14 residues. The CDR3 protein is CSAREREGVYEQYF. CDR3 in DNA: TGCAGTGCTAGGGAGCGGGAGGGGGTCTACGAGCAGTACTTC.

Relative to its sample, this clonotype is large. The chain combines TRBV2 with TRBJ2-7; perhaps TRBD1 as D (6 bases). Germline V gene sequence: CDR1 SNHLY, CDR2 FYNNEI. Trimming shortened V by 8 bases and J by 4 bases, and 12 bases separated the two germline ends. The CDR3 consists of 12 residues. The CDR3 DNA reads TGTGCCAGCGGAGGACAGTCTTACGAGCAGTACTTC. This encodes CASGGQSYEQYF.

The chain's CDR3 is CASSSAGGPDEQYF. CDR3 bases: TGTGCCAGCAGTTCCGCCGGTGGGCCAGACGAGCAGTACTTC. The chain combines TRBV6-5 with TRBJ2-7; D not resolved. V gave up 4 bases and J gave up 5 bases, with 15 bases separating them. The CDR3 contains 14 residues. CDR1 and CDR2 from the germline V gene are MNHEY and SVGAGI.

This clonotype was seen at least ten times. This sequence joins TRBV10-3 and TRBJ2-1; 11 nucleotides match TRBD2. V gave up 6 bases and J gave up 3 bases; unmatched junction bases: 4. CDR1 is ENHRY, CDR2 SYGVKD, per germline. CDR3 length equals 15 residues. CDR3 residues: CAISPTSGGYNEQFF. The CDR3 nucleotides are TGTGCCATCAGCCCCACTAGCGGGGGCTACAATGAGCAGTTCTTC.

The V gene is TRBV29-1, the J gene TRBJ2-7; 7 nucleotides line up with TRBD1. With V trimmed by 7 bases and J by 2 bases, 11 bases remained unmatched. There are 14 residues in the CDR3. Germline lookup yields CDR1 SQVTM and CDR2 ANQGSEA. The chain's CDR3 is CSGSSQGFPYEQYF. The DNA for the CDR3 is TGCAGCGGCTCCTCACAGGGGTTCCCCTACGAGCAGTACTTC.

The V and J genes are TRBV20-1 and TRBJ2-1; 9 bases map to TRBD2. Per the germline V gene, CDR1 is DFQATT and CDR2 is SNEGSKA (reference sequence). This CDR3 is built from 15 residues. V lost 0 bases and J lost 8; bases outside the gene matches: 8. The CDR3 nucleotides read TGCAGTGCTAGAGATCTAGCGGGACTGGTTGATGAGCAGTTCTTC. Amino acids: CSARDLAGLVDEQFF.

This clonotype was picked up many times. The chain carries TRBV9 and TRBJ2-3; weak D call: TRBD1 (6 bases). The CDR3 covers 15 residues. Germline lookup yields CDR1 SGDLS and CDR2 YYNGEE. V shed 4 bases and J shed 3 bases, with 15 bases lying between them. The CDR3 sequence is CASSTGRQGTDTQYF. The DNA for the CDR3 is TGTGCCAGCAGCACCGGTCGCCAGGGGACAGATACGCAGTATTTT. The full variable domain, its missing parts supplied by reference TRBV9 and TRBJ2-3, is DSGVTQTPKHLITATGQRVTLRCSPRSGDLSVYWYQQSLDQGLQFLIQYYNGEERAKGNILERFSAQQFPDLHSELNLSSLELGDSALYFCASSTGRQGTDTQYFGPGTRLTVL.

V gene TRBV10-3 combines with J gene TRBJ2-7; no clear D gene. V was trimmed by 4 bases and J by 4 bases, leaving 5 bases between them. From germline, CDR1 is ENHRY and CDR2 SYGVKD. This CDR3 spans 11 amino acids. The CDR3 DNA sequence: TGTGCCATCAGTGGTGGGTACGAGCAGTACTTC. This encodes CAISGGYEQYF.

The table lists this clonotype with a count of one. The chain recombines TRBV6-5 with TRBJ2-7; TRBD2 matches at 9 bases. V was clipped by 2 bases and J by 6 bases; unmatched bases: 8. Germline CDR1 and CDR2: MNHEY and SVGAGI. CDR3 length: 15 amino acids. CDR3 protein: CASSYLLAGSSEQYF. The CDR3 DNA reads as TGTGCCAGCAGTTACCTACTAGCGGGTTCTTCCGAGCAGTACTTC.

This clonotype was seen just once. The chain uses TRBV20-1 and TRBJ2-5, with 9 bases that match TRBD2. The CDR3 runs to 14 residues. Germline V gene data show CDR1 as DFQATT and CDR2 as SNEGSKA (reference sequence). Unmatched junction bases numbered 12, after V lost 6 bases and J lost 7 bases. CDR3 protein: CSAETSGMSWTQYF. CDR3 coding DNA: TGCAGTGCGGAGACTAGCGGCATGTCATGGACCCAGTACTTC.

This clonotype was detected once. The chain couples TRBV11-2 to TRBJ2-7, with a possible D match to TRBD2 (5 bases). CDR1 SGHAT and CDR2 FQNNGV come from the germline V gene. The CDR3 loop spans 15 amino acids. V was shortened by 5 bases and J by 2 bases, with 16 bases between the two germline ends. The CDR3 protein is CASSRTRTATYEQYF. In DNA, the CDR3 is TGTGCCAGCAGCCGGACTCGGACTGCGACCTACGAGCAGTACTTC.

The rearrangement links TRBV5-1 to TRBJ2-7; 14 nucleotides line up with TRBD2. The CDR3 is 15 residues long. V dropped 2 bases and J dropped 4; count of bases not matched to a gene: 2. Per the germline V gene, CDR1 is SGHRS and CDR2 is YFSETQ. This CDR3 is CASSFGTSGSYEQYF. The CDR3 DNA reads TGCGCCAGCAGCTTTGGGACTAGCGGGAGTTACGAGCAGTACTTC. Full variable domain (missing parts from reference TRBV5-1 and TRBJ2-7): KAGVTQTPRYLIKTRGQQVTLSCSPISGHRSVSWYQQTPGQGLQFLFEYFSETQRNKGNFPGRFSGRQFSNSRSEMNVSTLELGDSALYLCASSFGTSGSYEQYFGPGTRLTVT.

The chain uses TRBV20-1 and TRBJ2-7, with TRBD2 matching 9 bases. Germline CDR1 DFQATT, CDR2 SNEGSKA (reference sequence). V dropped 3 bases and J dropped 5; count of bases not matched to a gene: 5. The CDR3 spans 13 residues. CDR3 DNA sequence: TGCAGTGCTAGTCTCGCGGGAGGGGACGAGCAGTACTTC. Its translation: CSASLAGGDEQYF.

The chain carries TRBV7-9 and TRBJ2-3; 9 bases agree with TRBD1. V was pared by 5 bases and J by 5 bases, with 8 bases of the junction left unmatched. Germline values: CDR1 SEHNR, CDR2 FQNEAQ (reference sequence). This CDR3 is built from 15 residues. The CDR3 region has the DNA TGTGCCAGCAGCCTCCCGGGACAGGGTAGAGATACGCAGTATTTT. Protein sequence: CASSLPGQGRDTQYF.

The chain joins TRBV20-1 to TRBJ1-2; D not certain. This CDR3 contains 13 residues. V was clipped by 1 base and J by 2 bases, with 8 bases between them. Germline CDR1 is DFQATT and CDR2 is SNEGSKA (reference sequence). The CDR3 DNA follows: TGCAGTGCTAGAGTTCAGACAAACTATGGCTACACCTTC. Translation gives CSARVQTNYGYTF.

Sample share makes this clonotype medium-sized. The rearrangement joins TRBV2 to TRBJ2-1; TRBD2 matches at 9 bases. V dropped 0 bases and J dropped 3; count of bases not matched to a gene: 3. CDR1 and CDR2 from the germline V gene are SNHLY and FYNNEI. This CDR3 region has 16 residues. This chain's CDR3 is CASSEASGGYYNEQFF. The CDR3 bases are TGTGCCAGCAGTGAAGCTAGCGGGGGCTACTACAATGAGCAGTTCTTC.

Within the sample, this clonotype is large. J is TRBJ2-2 and V is TRBV20-1; D remains ambiguous. The CDR3 runs to 11 residues. Germline V gene sequence: CDR1 DFQATT, CDR2 SNEGSKA (reference sequence). Trimming shortened V by 4 bases and J by 7 bases, and 7 bases separated the two germline ends. The CDR3 region has the DNA TGCAGTGCTAAAGGGAACGGGGAGCTGTTTTTT. Translating gives CSAKGNGELFF.

This sequence joins TRBV5-1 and TRBJ2-2; D ambiguous. The germline gives CDR1 SGHRS, CDR2 YFSETQ. The length of the CDR3 is 17 residues. V lost 0 bases and J 4 bases, leaving 16 bases between the germline ends. As DNA, the CDR3 is TGCGCCAGCAGCTTGGCCGCACGACCAGGAAGCACCGGGGAGCTGTTTTTT. Translating it yields CASSLAARPGSTGELFF.

The DNA for the CDR3 is TGTGCCAGCAGCCAAACTAGCGGGAGTACAACCTACGAGCAGTACTTC. This encodes CASSQTSGSTTYEQYF. The rearrangement uses TRBV7-2 and TRBJ2-7, with TRBD2 matching 11 bases. CDR3 length: 16 residues. Germline-derived CDR1 and CDR2 are SGHTA and FQGNSA. The junction had 8 bases not matched to a gene; V was cut back by 5 bases and J by 2 bases.

This clonotype was counted at least ten times. The rearrangement uses TRBV27 and TRBJ1-4; D gene uncertain. This CDR3 comprises 15 residues. V lost 0 bases, J lost 4 bases, and 9 bases lay in between. Germline V gene data show CDR1 as MNHEY and CDR2 as SMNVEV (reference sequence). The CDR3 region is CASSLSATFNEKLFF. The CDR3 nucleotides read TGTGCCAGCAGTTTATCCGCCACCTTTAATGAAAAACTGTTTTTT.

Points on this clonotype: An end of the junction does not agree with germline; a read error may underlie this. The chain carries TRBV7-3 and TRBJ2-5, with 9 bases identical to TRBD1. The V gene's germline CDR1 is SGHTA and CDR2 FQGTGA. The CDR3 has 15 amino acids. This CDR3 reads CASSTSGQGGETQYF. The CDR3 DNA reads as TGTGCGAGCAGCACATCGGGACAGGGTGGGGAGACCCAGTACTTC.

V gene TRBV6-2 or TRBV6-3 combines with J gene TRBJ1-6; TRBD1 aligns across 8 bases. This CDR3 has 16 amino acids. Germline CDR1 reads MNHEY; CDR2 reads SVGEGT. The junction had 8 bases not matched to a gene; V was cut back by 4 bases and J by 6 bases. The CDR3 region has the DNA TGTGCCAGCAGTTGGACAGGGTATCGGGGTAATTCACCCCTCCACTTT. It is translated as CASSWTGYRGNSPLHF.

By sample share, this clonotype is large. The CDR3 nucleotides read TGTGCCAGCGGAGGGATTTCTAACTATGGCTACACCTTC. It specifies CASGGISNYGYTF. The V and J genes are TRBV6-6 and TRBJ1-2; no reliable D call. In germline, CDR1 is MNHNY, CDR2 SVGAGI (reference sequence). CDR3 length: 13 amino acids. V lost 8 bases and J lost 0, with 10 bases in between.

This clonotype is classed as medium-sized. V usage is TRBV7-9 and J usage is TRBJ2-7; D is possibly TRBD2 (5 bases). Trimming stripped 1 base from V and 7 bases from J, with 14 bases between. This CDR3 comprises 14 residues. CDR1 SEHNR and CDR2 FQNEAQ come from the germline V gene (reference sequence). CDR3 loop: CASSLGAGTGEQYF. The CDR3 nucleotides are TGTGCCAGCAGCTTAGGGGCGGGCACGGGGGAGCAGTACTTC. The full variable domain, completed using reference TRBV7-9 and TRBJ2-7, is DTGVSQNPRHKITKRGQNVTFRCDPISEHNRLYWYRQTLGQGPEFLTYFQNEAQLEKSRLLSDRFSAERPKGSFSTLEIQRTEQGDSAMYLCASSLGAGTGEQYFGPGTRLTVT.

This clonotype is a singleton in its sample. This chain uses TRBV2 with TRBJ2-1; D is ambiguous. The germline gives CDR1 SNHLY, CDR2 FYNNEI. Trimming took off 8 bases at V and 10 bases at J, with 12 bases between the two ends. CDR3 size: 11 residues. The CDR3 is CASRDSNEQFF. The CDR3 region has the DNA TGTGCCAGCCGCGACTCGAACGAGCAGTTCTTC.

V gene TRBV7-2 combines with J gene TRBJ2-5; D is perhaps TRBD2 (5 bases). Between the trimmed V and J ends, which lost 0 bases and 3 bases, there was a span of 11 bases. Germline V gives CDR1 SGHTA, CDR2 FQGNSA. This CDR3 is built from 15 residues. This CDR3 is CASSLADSAKETQYF. The CDR3 DNA sequence: TGTGCCAGCAGCTTAGCGGATAGCGCCAAAGAGACCCAGTACTTC.